This T cell receptor (beta chain) was sequenced during a study of beta chain features in type 1 diabetes. Study-wide results and limits: Sequencing of cDNA might inflate the share of cells that strongly express TCR. Whether HLA type influences TCRB rearrangement remained unresolved here.

Points on this clone: The antigen is undetermined.

Purity exceeding 95% was reached by all sorted populations. Every isolated RNA sample was fully reverse transcribed, so sequencing captured expressed TCRB transcripts. There were approximately 3.5 million reads on average in the naive, central memory and regulatory T cell samples. The protocol was immunoSEQ multiplex PCR, while the TCRdb copy is restricted to in-frame clones and leaves out a portion. The sample records 300,000 to 400,000 clones, roughly 13% being singletons. Germline-derived CDR1 and CDR2 are SGHAT and FQNNGV. The CDR3 covers 16 residues. V was cut by 8 bases and J by 0 bases, with 19 bases left in between.

The receptor comes from a man between 18 and 35 years old in good health. The chain combines TRBV11-2 with TRBJ1-2; maybe TRBD1 (6 bases). Material for sequencing was naive CD4+ T cells from blood. In DNA form, the CDR3 reads TGTGCCAGCCACACAATAGGGGGTCCTCCTAACTATGGCTACACCTTC. It specifies CASHTIGGPPNYGYTF.